A single sample is the source of the 2 T cell receptor beta chains below, sequenced in a study of CD8+ T cells in alopecia areata. The treatment was: oral pan-JAK inhibitor, 5-10 mg twice daily. Extracted RNA was reverse transcribed, and the resulting cDNA served as sequencing template. Clones were sequenced by immunoSEQ multiplex PCR, and TCRdb holds only the in-frame ones, with some missing. The data contain over 200,000 clones, about 64% of them singletons. The sample here was CD4+ T cells sorted from blood, taken at week 4, from a patient treated with tofacitinib. The receptors come from a human donor with alopecia areata.

The table lists this clone with a few counts. The rearrangement joins TRBV19 to TRBJ2-2; D unresolved. The germline V gene has CDR1 LNHDA and CDR2 SQIVND (reference sequence). The CDR3 runs 15 residues. V was shortened by 3 bases and J by 1 base, with 9 bases between the two germline ends. This CDR3 is CASSMIRLNTGELFF. Here the CDR3 DNA reads TGTGCCAGTAGTATGATACGCTTGAACACCGGGGAGCTGTTTTTT.

This clone turned up a few times. The CDR3 region has the DNA TGTGCCAGCTCCCCCGGACAGGAGAACATTCAGTACTTC. It specifies CASSPGQENIQYF. V gene TRBV18 combines with J gene TRBJ2-4; 7 bases match TRBD1. The germline V gene has CDR1 KGHSH and CDR2 LQKENI. V lost 6 bases, J lost 7 bases, and 6 bases stayed unmatched. CDR3 size: 13 residues.